The rows below give T cell receptor beta chains drawn from one sample of a study of T-cell reconstitution after alpha-beta-depleted transplantation in children. TCRdb processed the PCR reads anew with MiXCR; each CDR3 protein has one entry. The sample shows 200,000 to 250,000 distinct CDR3 sequences, about 8.2% of them seen only once. The sample in question was PBMCs, mostly from graft donor cells, obtained 360 days after TCRalphabeta/CD19-depleted stem cell transplant. The receptor source for this set is a male patient aged 2-9 years who had a stem cell transplant for acute myeloid leukemia, so the T cells may come from the graft donor. Both conserved end residues are part of each CDR3. A D gene is named only where the DNA matches it firmly. Rows may omit the clone size; those that give it use once, few, many or a size class.

v_gene: TRBV24-1; d_gene: -; abundance: many; j_gene: TRBJ2-5; len: 13; CDR3nt: TGTGCCACCAGTGACGGGGGAGTGGAGACCCAGTACTTC; CDR3aa: CATSDGGVETQYF
v_gene: TRBV13; d_gene: TRBD1; abundance: -; j_gene: TRBJ2-7; len: 15; CDR3nt: TGTGCCAGCAGCCCCCGGACAGGGGGCTACTACGAGCAGTACTTC; CDR3aa: CASSPRTGGYYEQYF
v_gene: TRBV20-1; d_gene: TRBD2; abundance: many; j_gene: TRBJ2-5; len: 13; CDR3nt: TGCAGTGCTAGAGATCAGCGGGGAGAGACCCAGTACTTC; CDR3aa: CSARDQRGETQYF
v_gene: TRBV7-2; d_gene: -; abundance: -; j_gene: TRBJ2-2; len: 16; CDR3nt: TGTGCCAGCAGCCCCTGGGGCGGACCTAACACCGGGGAGCTGTTTTTT; CDR3aa: CASSPWGGPNTGELFF
v_gene: TRBV20-1; d_gene: TRBD2; abundance: many; j_gene: TRBJ2-7; len: 15; CDR3nt: TGCAGTGCTATCACTAGCGGGACAGGATCCTACGAGCAGTACTTC; CDR3aa: CSAITSGTGSYEQYF
v_gene: TRBV9; d_gene: TRBD2; abundance: many; j_gene: TRBJ2-5; len: 15; CDR3nt: TGTGCCAGCAGCGATCCGGGACTAGCGAGGGAGACCCAGTACTTC; CDR3aa: CASSDPGLARETQYF
v_gene: TRBV6-5; d_gene: TRBD1; abundance: -; j_gene: TRBJ2-5; len: 15; CDR3nt: TGTGCCAGCAGTTATGGAGACAGGGTTATGGGGACCCAGTACTTC; CDR3aa: CASSYGDRVMGTQYF
v_gene: TRBV20-1; d_gene: TRBD2; abundance: many; j_gene: TRBJ2-1; len: 14; CDR3nt: TGCAGTGCCTTAGCGGGGGGGCCCGAAAATGAGCAGTTCTTC; CDR3aa: CSALAGGPENEQFF
v_gene: TRBV7-2; d_gene: TRBD1; abundance: many; j_gene: TRBJ2-5; len: 16; CDR3nt: TGTGCCAGCAGCGCTTCAGGGGGTTCAAGACAAGAGACCCAGTACTTC; CDR3aa: CASSASGGSRQETQYF
v_gene: TRBV5-1; d_gene: TRBD1; abundance: few; j_gene: TRBJ1-4; len: 17; CDR3nt: TGCGCCAGCAGCTTGTCCCCTGGACAGGGTCGAAATGAAAAACTGTTTTTT; CDR3aa: CASSLSPGQGRNEKLFF
v_gene: TRBV12-3/TRBV12-4; d_gene: -; abundance: few; j_gene: TRBJ1-3; len: 13; CDR3nt: TGTGCCAGCACCCTCCTGGGTGGAAACACCATATATTTT; CDR3aa: CASTLLGGNTIYF
v_gene: TRBV10-2; d_gene: -; abundance: many; j_gene: TRBJ1-1; len: 14; CDR3nt: TGCGCCAGCAGTGAGTCCCTGGGGGCAACTGAAGCTTTCTTT; CDR3aa: CASSESLGATEAFF
v_gene: TRBV5-5; d_gene: -; abundance: many; j_gene: TRBJ2-5; len: 14; CDR3nt: TGTGCCAGCACCCCTGACACATCCCAAGAGACCCAGTACTTC; CDR3aa: CASTPDTSQETQYF
v_gene: TRBV5-5; d_gene: TRBD1; abundance: few; j_gene: TRBJ2-3; len: 14; CDR3nt: TGTGCCAGCAGCTTTTTCCAGGGGGAGGATACGCAGTATTTT; CDR3aa: CASSFFQGEDTQYF
v_gene: TRBV5-6; d_gene: -; abundance: many; j_gene: TRBJ2-2; len: 17; CDR3nt: TGTGCCAGCAGCTGGAGGGCGACTAGGAGGAAGATCGGGGAGCTGTTTTTT; CDR3aa: CASSWRATRRKIGELFF
v_gene: TRBV7-2; d_gene: -; abundance: few; j_gene: TRBJ2-3; len: 15; CDR3nt: TGTGCCAGCAGCTTAGGAGCGGTGCCCACAGATACGCAGTATTTT; CDR3aa: CASSLGAVPTDTQYF
v_gene: TRBV7-3; d_gene: -; abundance: -; j_gene: TRBJ2-1; len: 16; CDR3nt: TGTGCCAGCAGCTTAAGGGGCCCCGGCTCCTACAATGAGCAGTTCTTC; CDR3aa: CASSLRGPGSYNEQFF
v_gene: TRBV20-1; d_gene: -; abundance: few; j_gene: TRBJ2-5; len: 14; CDR3nt: TGCAGTGCTAGAAGTCCTAGATTCCAAGAGACCCAGTACTTC; CDR3aa: CSARSPRFQETQYF
v_gene: TRBV5-5; d_gene: TRBD1; abundance: -; j_gene: TRBJ2-7; len: 14; CDR3nt: TGTGCCAGCAGCTTGGAGGGGACAGGGAAAGAGCAGTACTTC; CDR3aa: CASSLEGTGKEQYF
v_gene: TRBV7-8; d_gene: -; abundance: -; j_gene: TRBJ2-7; len: 13; CDR3nt: TGTGCCACCCAGGACACGAGCTCCTACGAGCAGTACTTC; CDR3aa: CATQDTSSYEQYF
v_gene: TRBV15; d_gene: -; abundance: -; j_gene: TRBJ2-7; len: 14; CDR3nt: TGTGCCACCAGCAGAGGCGACAGGGCGGGAGGGCAGTACTTC; CDR3aa: CATSRGDRAGGQYF
v_gene: TRBV9; d_gene: TRBD2; abundance: few; j_gene: TRBJ2-7; len: 16; CDR3nt: TGTGCCAGCAGCGTAGAAAGCGGGAGGGCCTTCGACGAGCAGTACTTC; CDR3aa: CASSVESGRAFDEQYF
v_gene: TRBV27; d_gene: TRBD2; abundance: -; j_gene: TRBJ2-7; len: 16; CDR3nt: TGTGCCAGCAGTAAGGGTACTAGCGGGAACACCTACGAGCAGTACTTC; CDR3aa: CASSKGTSGNTYEQYF
v_gene: TRBV12-3/TRBV12-4; d_gene: -; abundance: few; j_gene: TRBJ1-1; len: 15; CDR3nt: TGTGCCAGCAGTCCCCATACGGCCTTGACGGCTGAAGCTTTCTTT; CDR3aa: CASSPHTALTAEAFF
v_gene: TRBV12-3/TRBV12-4; d_gene: -; abundance: -; j_gene: TRBJ2-3; len: 16; CDR3nt: TGTGCCAGCAGTCCGGACCGGACGTTGGGGAGGGATACGCAGTATTTT; CDR3aa: CASSPDRTLGRDTQYF
v_gene: TRBV3-1; d_gene: -; abundance: -; j_gene: TRBJ1-1; len: 15; CDR3nt: TGTGCCAGCAGCCAAGGGGTAGGGTCGAACACTGAAGCTTTCTTT; CDR3aa: CASSQGVGSNTEAFF
v_gene: TRBV12-3/TRBV12-4; d_gene: -; abundance: many; j_gene: TRBJ2-3; len: 12; CDR3nt: TGTGCCAGCAGCCGGACGGGAGATACGCAGTATTTT; CDR3aa: CASSRTGDTQYF
v_gene: TRBV14; d_gene: TRBD2; abundance: -; j_gene: TRBJ2-7; len: 14; CDR3nt: TGTGCCAGCAGCCGGCAGCGGGATCTCCACGAGCAGTACTTC; CDR3aa: CASSRQRDLHEQYF
v_gene: TRBV7-9; d_gene: -; abundance: many; j_gene: TRBJ1-2; len: 16; CDR3nt: TGTGCCAGCAGCCCTACCGGGACTCAAGTTAACTATGGCTACACCTTC; CDR3aa: CASSPTGTQVNYGYTF
v_gene: TRBV20-1; d_gene: TRBD2; abundance: few; j_gene: TRBJ2-2; len: 14; CDR3nt: TGCAGTGCAGAAAGCGGGAGAAACACCGGGGAGCTGTTTTTT; CDR3aa: CSAESGRNTGELFF
v_gene: TRBV29-1; d_gene: -; abundance: many; j_gene: TRBJ2-1; len: 10; CDR3nt: TGCAGCGTTGATGGGCAAGGGGATACCTTC; CDR3aa: CSVDGQGDTF
v_gene: TRBV6-4; d_gene: -; abundance: -; j_gene: TRBJ2-1; len: 17; CDR3nt: TGTGCCAGCAGTGCCTGGGACCTGCGGGCCATCAACAATGAGCAGTTCTTC; CDR3aa: CASSAWDLRAINNEQFF
v_gene: TRBV6-2/TRBV6-3; d_gene: TRBD1; abundance: few; j_gene: TRBJ1-1; len: 14; CDR3nt: TGTGCCAGCAGTTCTGGACAGGGGGACACTGAAGCTTTCTTT; CDR3aa: CASSSGQGDTEAFF
v_gene: TRBV20-1; d_gene: -; abundance: few; j_gene: TRBJ2-7; len: 12; CDR3nt: TGCAGTGCTAGAGACGGGTTCGACGAGCAGTACTTC; CDR3aa: CSARDGFDEQYF
v_gene: TRBV29-1; d_gene: -; abundance: few; j_gene: TRBJ1-3; len: 13; CDR3nt: TGCAGCGTCGATGGAGGCTCTGGAAACACCATATATTTT; CDR3aa: CSVDGGSGNTIYF
v_gene: TRBV3-1; d_gene: TRBD2; abundance: few; j_gene: TRBJ2-5; len: 15; CDR3nt: TGTGCCAGCAGCCAAGAAATAGCGGGAGGCGAGACCCAGTACTTC; CDR3aa: CASSQEIAGGETQYF
v_gene: TRBV12-3/TRBV12-4; d_gene: TRBD1; abundance: few; j_gene: TRBJ2-3; len: 13; CDR3nt: TGTGCCAGCAGCCTCGGGACAGGAGATACGCAGTATTTT; CDR3aa: CASSLGTGDTQYF
v_gene: TRBV4-3; d_gene: -; abundance: few; j_gene: TRBJ2-3; len: 13; CDR3nt: TGCGCCAGCAGCCAAGCGATAGCGAGTACGCAGTATTTT; CDR3aa: CASSQAIASTQYF
v_gene: TRBV5-1; d_gene: -; abundance: few; j_gene: TRBJ2-5; len: 13; CDR3nt: TGCGCCAGCAGTCCAGGGTGGCGAGAGACCCAGTACTTC; CDR3aa: CASSPGWRETQYF
v_gene: TRBV29-1; d_gene: TRBD1; abundance: many; j_gene: TRBJ2-2; len: 12; CDR3nt: TGCAGCGTCGGACAGGGACCCGGGGAGCTGTTTTTT; CDR3aa: CSVGQGPGELFF
v_gene: TRBV20-1; d_gene: -; abundance: many; j_gene: TRBJ2-5; len: 15; CDR3nt: TGCAGTGCTCCGTATTCAGGGACTGCTCAAGAGACCCAGTACTTC; CDR3aa: CSAPYSGTAQETQYF
v_gene: TRBV20-1; d_gene: TRBD2; abundance: many; j_gene: TRBJ2-7; len: 13; CDR3nt: TGCAGTGCGCAACTAGCGGGGAACTACGAGCAGTACTTC; CDR3aa: CSAQLAGNYEQYF
v_gene: TRBV20-1; d_gene: -; abundance: many; j_gene: TRBJ1-4; len: 13; CDR3nt: TGCAGTGCTAGAAATACAGACGATGAAAAACTGTTTTTT; CDR3aa: CSARNTDDEKLFF
v_gene: TRBV20-1; d_gene: TRBD1; abundance: few; j_gene: TRBJ1-1; len: 13; CDR3nt: TGCAGTGCCCGGGACAGGATAAACACTGAAGCTTTCTTT; CDR3aa: CSARDRINTEAFF
v_gene: TRBV4-2; d_gene: -; abundance: -; j_gene: TRBJ1-1; len: 15; CDR3nt: TGTGCCAGCAGCCAAGATCAGGGTGAGAACACTGAAGCTTTCTTT; CDR3aa: CASSQDQGENTEAFF
v_gene: TRBV7-3; d_gene: -; abundance: -; j_gene: TRBJ1-1; len: 13; CDR3nt: TGTGCCAGCAGCTTCACCCAGGAGTCTGAAGCTTTCTTT; CDR3aa: CASSFTQESEAFF
v_gene: TRBV7-9; d_gene: -; abundance: -; j_gene: TRBJ2-1; len: 16; CDR3nt: TGTGCCAGCAGCTTAGGTAGACGGAGAAACTACAATGAGCAGTTCTTC; CDR3aa: CASSLGRRRNYNEQFF
v_gene: TRBV7-3; d_gene: TRBD1; abundance: few; j_gene: TRBJ1-2; len: 17; CDR3nt: TGTGCCAGCAGCTCAAACAGGGGCATCTCCCCTAACTATGGCTACACCTTC; CDR3aa: CASSSNRGISPNYGYTF
v_gene: TRBV29-1; d_gene: -; abundance: many; j_gene: TRBJ2-3; len: 13; CDR3nt: TGCAGCGTTGCAGCTAGCAGCACAGATACGCAGTATTTT; CDR3aa: CSVAASSTDTQYF
v_gene: TRBV3-1; d_gene: TRBD2; abundance: -; j_gene: TRBJ2-1; len: 14; CDR3nt: TGTGCCAGCAGCTGGACTAGCCGCAGGGATGAGCAGTTCTTC; CDR3aa: CASSWTSRRDEQFF
v_gene: TRBV12-3/TRBV12-4; d_gene: TRBD1; abundance: many; j_gene: TRBJ2-3; len: 16; CDR3nt: TGTGCCAGCAGCCCCGGGACAGGGCAATTTGCAGATACGCAGTATTTT; CDR3aa: CASSPGTGQFADTQYF
v_gene: TRBV7-6; d_gene: -; abundance: few; j_gene: TRBJ2-7; len: 14; CDR3nt: TGTGCCAGCAGCTTGATAGGACAGTCCTACGAGCAGTACTTC; CDR3aa: CASSLIGQSYEQYF
v_gene: TRBV5-1; d_gene: TRBD2; abundance: -; j_gene: TRBJ2-5; len: 14; CDR3nt: TGCGCCAGCAGACAGCGGGGGGGACGAGAGACCCAGTACTTC; CDR3aa: CASRQRGGRETQYF
v_gene: TRBV5-6; d_gene: -; abundance: few; j_gene: TRBJ1-2; len: 15; CDR3nt: TGTGCCAGCAGCTTCGCCTTCGACAAGAACTATGGCTACACCTTC; CDR3aa: CASSFAFDKNYGYTF